The 3 T cell receptor beta chains reported below all come from one sample, sequenced in a study of molecular identifiers for immune sequencing clone quantification. One entry per CDR3 protein results from TCRdb running MiXCR on the PCR reads. Counted here are about 510,000 distinct CDR3 sequences, roughly a fifth occurring once; the ten biggest clones make up around 0.86%. Sequenced sample: naive CD8+ T cells from blood, with Jurkat cell RNA spiked in. Subset defined: FACS-sorted CD8+CD4-CCR7+CD45RA+ naive T cells. The receptors come from a human donor in good health. Some libraries in this study had Jurkat cell RNA spiked in.

This clonotype was seen repeatedly, ten times or more. This sequence joins TRBV29-1 and TRBJ2-5; the D is unclear. Trimming removed 4 bases at V and 0 bases at J, with 24 bases between. CDR1 and CDR2 from the germline V gene are SQVTM and ANQGSEA. The CDR3 length is 18 residues. The CDR3 loop reads CSVAIIPKTDQYQETQYF. DNA of the CDR3: TGCAGCGTTGCGATTATACCCAAGACGGATCAGTACCAAGAGACCCAGTACTTC.

Remarks on this clonotype: One base away lies a much larger clone, so this may be a sequencing read error. The rearrangement joins TRBV20-1 to TRBJ2-7, with D possibly TRBD2 on 6 matching bases. Germline values: CDR1 DFQATT, CDR2 SNEGSKA (reference sequence). V lost 3 bases and J lost 0, with 15 bases in between. CDR3 length equals 15 residues. CDR3 in amino acids: CSAREGFNSSYEQYF. In DNA, the CDR3 is TGCAGTGCTAGGGAGGGATTCAATTCCTCCTACGAGCAGTACTTC.

This clonotype was detected a few times. The chain links TRBV2 to TRBJ2-6; D possibly corresponds to TRBD1 (6 bases). The germline CDR1 and CDR2 sequences are SNHLY and FYNNEI. The V end lost 6 bases, the J end lost 0 bases, and 18 bases lay between the germline ends. This CDR3 has 18 amino acids. CDR3 amino acids: CASRETWDTYSGANVLTF. As DNA, the CDR3 is TGTGCCAGCAGGGAAACCTGGGACACCTACTCTGGGGCCAACGTCCTGACTTTC.